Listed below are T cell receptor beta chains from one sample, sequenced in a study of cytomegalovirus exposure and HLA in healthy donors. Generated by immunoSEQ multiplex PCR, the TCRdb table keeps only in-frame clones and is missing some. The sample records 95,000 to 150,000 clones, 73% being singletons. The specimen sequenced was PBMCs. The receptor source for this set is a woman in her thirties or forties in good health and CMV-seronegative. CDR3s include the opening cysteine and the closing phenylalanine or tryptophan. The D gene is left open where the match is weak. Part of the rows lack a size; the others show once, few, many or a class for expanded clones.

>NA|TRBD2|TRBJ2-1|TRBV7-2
TGTGCCAGCAGCCGTGGGGGGGGGACCTACAATGAGCAGTTCTTC
CASSRGGGTYNEQFF
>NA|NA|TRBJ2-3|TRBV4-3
TGCGCCAGCAGCGAACAAATAACGGGACTTCGCTACACAGATACGCAGTATTTT
CASSEQITGLRYTDTQYF
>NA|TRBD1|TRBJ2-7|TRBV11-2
TGTGCCAGCAGCACGGGACAGGGAGGCTACGAGCAGTACTTC
CASSTGQGGYEQYF
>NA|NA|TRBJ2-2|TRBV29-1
TGCAGCGCCCAGGTGGGGGAGGCCGGGGAGCTGTTTTTT
CSAQVGEAGELFF
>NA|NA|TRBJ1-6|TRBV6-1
TGTGCCAGCAGTGAGGGGGGAGGGTTTAGTTCACCCCTCCACTTT
CASSEGGGFSSPLHF
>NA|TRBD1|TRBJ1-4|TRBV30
TGTGCCTGGAGTCTTGGGACAGGAAATGAAAAACTGTTTTTT
CAWSLGTGNEKLFF
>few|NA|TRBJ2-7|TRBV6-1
TGTGCCAGCAGTGGGGCCACCTACGAGCAGTACTTC
CASSGATYEQYF
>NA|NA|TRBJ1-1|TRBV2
TGTGCCAGCATGAGGGAGTGGAACACTGAAGCTTTCTTT
CASMREWNTEAFF
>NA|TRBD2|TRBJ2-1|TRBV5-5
TGTGCCAGCAGCTTCCGGCCAGCGGGGAGCTCCTACAATGAGCAGTTCTTC
CASSFRPAGSSYNEQFF
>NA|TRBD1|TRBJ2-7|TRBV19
TGTGCCAGTAGTATAGGGCGGGGACAGGGCCCTTACTACGAGCAGTACTTC
CASSIGRGQGPYYEQYF
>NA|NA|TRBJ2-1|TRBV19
TGTGCCAGTAGTATATTGGCGCAGACCAACCGGGTTCATGAGCAGTTCTTC
CASSILAQTNRVHEQFF
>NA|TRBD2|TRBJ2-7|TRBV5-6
TGTGCCAGCAGCCCATACGGACTAGCGGTCCACGAGCAGTACTTC
CASSPYGLAVHEQYF
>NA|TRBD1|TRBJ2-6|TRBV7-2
TGTGCCAGCAGCCTGGGTAGGGGGCGGGTTCGTTCTGGGGCCAACGTCCTGACTTTC
CASSLGRGRVRSGANVLTF
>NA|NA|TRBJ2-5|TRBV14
TGTGCCAGCAGCCAAGGTCGGACTCGCCACATCCAAGAGACCCAGTACTTC
CASSQGRTRHIQETQYF
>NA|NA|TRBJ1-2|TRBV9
TGTGCCAGCAGCCGGGAGTATGGCTACACCTTC
CASSREYGYTF
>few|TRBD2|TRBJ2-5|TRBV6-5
TGTGCCAGCAGTACGACTAGCGGTGACACCCAGTACTTC
CASSTTSGDTQYF
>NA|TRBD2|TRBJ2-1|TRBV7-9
TGTGCCAGCAGCTTAGGTTCTAGCGGGAGTTATGAGCAGTTCTTC
CASSLGSSGSYEQFF
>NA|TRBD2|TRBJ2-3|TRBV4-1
TGCGCCAGCAGTCCTAGGAGGTCGGGAGGGCCGACTAGCACAGATACGCAGTATTTT
CASSPRRSGGPTSTDTQYF
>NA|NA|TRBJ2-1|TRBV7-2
TGTGCCAGCAGCCCCCGACGAGGCAACAATGAGCAGTTCTTC
CASSPRRGNNEQFF
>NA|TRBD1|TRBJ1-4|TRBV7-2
TGTGCCAGCAGCTTATCCTGGACAGGGGGCACCCACTATGAAAAACTGTTTTTT
CASSLSWTGGTHYEKLFF
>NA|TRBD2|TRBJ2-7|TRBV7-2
TGTGCCAGCAGCAAGACTAGCGGGTCCCTCGAGCAGTACTTC
CASSKTSGSLEQYF
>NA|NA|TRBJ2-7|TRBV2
TGTGCCAGCACCTGGACGGAGGGTACCTACGAGCAGTACTTC
CASTWTEGTYEQYF
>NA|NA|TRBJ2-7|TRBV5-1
TGCGCCAGCAGCTTGGCTCAGGGGTTTAGGGACGAGCAGTACTTC
CASSLAQGFRDEQYF
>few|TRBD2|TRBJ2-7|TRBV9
TGTGCCAGCAGCTCACAGCCCGGGACTAGGTTCTACGAGCAGTACTTC
CASSSQPGTRFYEQYF
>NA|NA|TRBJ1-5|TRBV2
TGTGCCAGCAGTGCGCCGGGGCAGCCCCAGCATTTT
CASSAPGQPQHF
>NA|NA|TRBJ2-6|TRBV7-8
TGTGCCAGCAGCGCCGCACTACTGTGGCCCATTAACGAGGCCAACGTCCTGACTTTC
CASSAALLWPINEANVLTF
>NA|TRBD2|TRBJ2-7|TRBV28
TGTGCCAGCAGTTTGAGAACTAGCGGGAGTCGAGAGCAGTACTTC
CASSLRTSGSREQYF
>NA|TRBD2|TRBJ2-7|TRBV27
TGTGCCAGCAGTTTGGGCGGGAGTGTGTACGAGCAGTACTTC
CASSLGGSVYEQYF
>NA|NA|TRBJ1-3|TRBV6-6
TGTGCCAGCAGTTACGGGCCGTCTGGAAACACCATATATTTT
CASSYGPSGNTIYF
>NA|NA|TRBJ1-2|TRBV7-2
TGTGCCAGCAGCCCTACAACGGGGCAGGGGAACAGCGGCTACACCTTC
CASSPTTGQGNSGYTF
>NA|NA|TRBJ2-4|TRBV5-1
TGCGCCAGCAGCTTGGGACAGGGAGGAAACATTCAGTACTTC
CASSLGQGGNIQYF
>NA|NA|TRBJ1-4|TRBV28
TGTGCCAGCAGTTTAGGGCAACCCAATGAAAAACTGTTTTTT
CASSLGQPNEKLFF
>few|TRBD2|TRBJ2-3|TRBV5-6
TGTGCCAGCAGCTCCATCGGGACTAGCGGCACAGATACGCAGTATTTT
CASSSIGTSGTDTQYF
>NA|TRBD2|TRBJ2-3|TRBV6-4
TGTGCCAGCAGTGAAGTAGCGGGGGGGCAGGGAGATACGCAGTATTTT
CASSEVAGGQGDTQYF
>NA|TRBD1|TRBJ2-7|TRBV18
TGTGCCAGCTCACCACTCGAGGCGGGACAGGGGAACGAGCAGTACTTC
CASSPLEAGQGNEQYF
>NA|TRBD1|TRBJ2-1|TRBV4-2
TGTGCCAGCAGCCAAGATGCTCGGGACAGGGCCTACAATGAGCAGTTCTTC
CASSQDARDRAYNEQFF
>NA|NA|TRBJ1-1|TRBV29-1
TGCAGCGTTGAAGTGGTAAAGGAGCGGACTGAAGCTTTCTTT
CSVEVVKERTEAFF
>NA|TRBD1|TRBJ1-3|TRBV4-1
TGCGCCAGCAGAGCTACAGGGGGCTTTGGAAACACCATATATTTT
CASRATGGFGNTIYF
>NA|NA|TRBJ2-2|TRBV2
TGTGCTGGCAGAGCAGGGCAGGACACCGGGGAGCTGTTTTTT
CAGRAGQDTGELFF
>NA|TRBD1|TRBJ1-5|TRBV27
TGTGCCAGCAGTGTGACAGGGCCCGACCCCGGATATTATAGCAATCAGCCCCAGCATTTT
CASSVTGPDPGYYSNQPQHF
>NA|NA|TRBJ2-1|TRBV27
TGTGCCAGCAGCCGTGCTACGGTCCGCTACAATGAGCAGTTCTTC
CASSRATVRYNEQFF
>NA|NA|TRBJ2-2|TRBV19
TGTGCCAGTACCGCGGACTCCCGAACATGGACCGGGGAGCTGTTTTTT
CASTADSRTWTGELFF
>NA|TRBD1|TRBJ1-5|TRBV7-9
TGTGCCAGCAGCCACGGCGGGACAGTTCCCAATCAGCCCCAGCATTTT
CASSHGGTVPNQPQHF
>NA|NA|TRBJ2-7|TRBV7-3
TGTGCCACCAAACCGGACAGTCGCTCCTACGAGCAGTACTTC
CATKPDSRSYEQYF
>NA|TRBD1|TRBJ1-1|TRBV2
TGTGCCAGTACACAGGGGCAGAACACTGAAGCTTTCTTT
CASTQGQNTEAFF
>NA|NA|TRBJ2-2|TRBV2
TGTGCCAGCATTTTAAGGAGACTAGAGAACACCGGGGAGCTGTTTTTT
CASILRRLENTGELFF
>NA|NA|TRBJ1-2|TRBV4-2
TGTGCCAGCAGCCAACGGGTCAACTCACCCGGCGGAAACACCTTC
CASSQRVNSPGGNTF
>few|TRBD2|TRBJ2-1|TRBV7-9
TGTGCCAGCAGCTTAACTAGCGGGAGATTTGAGCAGTTCTTC
CASSLTSGRFEQFF
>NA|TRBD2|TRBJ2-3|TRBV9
TGTGCCAGCAGCGTAGCGGTAGCGGGAGGGCCGGATAGAACAGATACGCAGTATTTT
CASSVAVAGGPDRTDTQYF
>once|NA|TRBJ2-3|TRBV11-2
TGTGCCAGCAGCTTTGAGCGGCACACAGATACGCAGTATTTT
CASSFERHTDTQYF
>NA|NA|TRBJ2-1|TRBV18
TGTGCCAGCTCCTCGACCTTACAGGGTGGCGTTCACAATGAGCAGTTCTTC
CASSSTLQGGVHNEQFF
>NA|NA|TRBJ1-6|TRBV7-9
TGTGCCAGCAGAGTAGGTGGCGGGCGTAATTCACCCCTCCACTTT
CASRVGGGRNSPLHF
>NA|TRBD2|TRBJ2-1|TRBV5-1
TGCGCCAGCACCGTAACTAGCGGCCTGCCTGAGGAGCAGTTCTTC
CASTVTSGLPEEQFF
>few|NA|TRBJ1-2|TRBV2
TGTGCCAGCTCCCTGAACTATGGCTACACCTTC
CASSLNYGYTF
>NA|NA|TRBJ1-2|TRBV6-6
TGTGCCAGCAGTCCCGCAGGGGAAAATTATGGCTACACCTTC
CASSPAGENYGYTF
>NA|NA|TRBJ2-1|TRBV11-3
TGTGCCAGCAGCGCCGGGACTTACAATGAGCAGTTCTTC
CASSAGTYNEQFF
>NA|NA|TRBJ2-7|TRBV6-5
TGTGCCACACAATTAGAATACCGGGGTGCAGGAGAGCAGTACTTC
CATQLEYRGAGEQYF
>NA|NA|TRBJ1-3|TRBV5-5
TGTGCCAGCAGCTTGACAGCTGGAAACACCATATATTTT
CASSLTAGNTIYF
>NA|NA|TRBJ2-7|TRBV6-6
TGTGCCAGCAGCCCGCGCGGCGAGCAGTACTTC
CASSPRGEQYF
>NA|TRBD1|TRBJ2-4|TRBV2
TGTGCCAGCAGTAATCCCAGGACAGGGCAAGCCAAAAACATTCAGTACTTC
CASSNPRTGQAKNIQYF